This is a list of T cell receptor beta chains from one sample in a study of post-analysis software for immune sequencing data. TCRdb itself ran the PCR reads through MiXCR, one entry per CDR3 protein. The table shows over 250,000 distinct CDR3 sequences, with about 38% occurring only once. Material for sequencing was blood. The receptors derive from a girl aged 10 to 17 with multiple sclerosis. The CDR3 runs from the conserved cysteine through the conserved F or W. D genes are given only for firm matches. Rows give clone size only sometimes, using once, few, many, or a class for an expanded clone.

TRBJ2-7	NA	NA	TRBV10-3	TGTGCCATCAGTGAGTCCCCCTACGAGCAGTACTTC	CAISESPYEQYF
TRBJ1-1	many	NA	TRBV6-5	TGTGCCAGCAACCTAACTCCGGGACACAAGAACACTGAAGCTTTCTTT	CASNLTPGHKNTEAFF
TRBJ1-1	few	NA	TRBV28	TGTGCCAGCAGCCCCCCACAGCCAGCCCGTGAAGCTTTCTTT	CASSPPQPAREAFF
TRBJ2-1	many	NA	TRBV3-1	TGTGCCAGCAGCCTTAGAGCGCGCTCCTACAATGAGCAGTTCTTC	CASSLRARSYNEQFF
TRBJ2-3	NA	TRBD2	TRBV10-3	TGTGCCATCAGTGCCGGGACTAGTTCTACAGATACGCAGTATTTT	CAISAGTSSTDTQYF
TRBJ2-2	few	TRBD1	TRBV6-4	TGTGCCAGCAGGGAGGGACAGGGAAACACCGGGGAGCTGTTTTTT	CASREGQGNTGELFF
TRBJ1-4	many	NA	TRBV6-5	TGTGCCAGAGGTAGTACACCCGCGGAAAAACTGTTTTTT	CARGSTPAEKLFF
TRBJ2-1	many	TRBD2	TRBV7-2	TGTGCCAGCAGTTCTTTACCGGGACTAGGCCAATACAATGAGCAGTTCTTC	CASSSLPGLGQYNEQFF
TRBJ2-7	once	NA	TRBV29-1	TGCAGCGTGGGACACCGGAGCAATGAGCAGTACTTC	CSVGHRSNEQYF
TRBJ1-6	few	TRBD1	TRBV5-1	TGCGCCAGCAGCTCCGGGACAGGGAACGGTTCACCCCTCCACTTT	CASSSGTGNGSPLHF
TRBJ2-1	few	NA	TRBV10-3	TGTGCCATCAGTGACCCCGGGTCGACCAATGAGCAGTTCTTC	CAISDPGSTNEQFF
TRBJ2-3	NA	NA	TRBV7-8	TGTGCCAGCAGCTTAGTCAGGGACAAAGATACGCAGTATTTT	CASSLVRDKDTQYF
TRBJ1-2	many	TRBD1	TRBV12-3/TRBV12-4	TGTGCCAGCAGTTCATCCGGACAGGGGCCCGCTAACTATGGCTACACCTTC	CASSSSGQGPANYGYTF
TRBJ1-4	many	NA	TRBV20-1	TGCAGTTCTCCGGGACCGGGGAATGAAAAACTGTTTTTT	CSSPGPGNEKLFF
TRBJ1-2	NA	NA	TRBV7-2	TGTGCCAGCAGACCTCAAGCTAACTATGGCTACACCTTC	CASRPQANYGYTF
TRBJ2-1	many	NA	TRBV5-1	TGCGCCAGCAGCTTGGACCGGACCAGCTCCTACAATGAGCAGTTCTTC	CASSLDRTSSYNEQFF
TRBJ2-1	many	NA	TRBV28	TGTGCCAGCAGTGAATTGGGTGAGCAGTTCTTC	CASSELGEQFF
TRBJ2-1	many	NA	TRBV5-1	TGCGCCAGCAGCTTGGGGGGGCAGGACAATGAGCAGTTCTTC	CASSLGGQDNEQFF
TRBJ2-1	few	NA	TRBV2	TGTGCCAGCCGCGGACAGAGCTCCTACAATGAGCAGTTCTTC	CASRGQSSYNEQFF
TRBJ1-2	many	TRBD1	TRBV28	TGTGCCAGCAGGCCGAACAGGGGCAACTATGGCTACACCTTC	CASRPNRGNYGYTF
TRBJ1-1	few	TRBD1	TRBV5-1	TGCGCCAGCAGCTTAGGACAGGGGTTATCTGAAGCTTTCTTT	CASSLGQGLSEAFF
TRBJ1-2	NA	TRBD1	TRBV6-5	TGTGCCAGCAGTCAGAGTTGGGACAGGGGGAACTATGGCTACACCTTC	CASSQSWDRGNYGYTF
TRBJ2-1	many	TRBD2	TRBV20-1	TGCAGTGCCCCCGGGACTAGCGGGACTAGCTCCTACAATGAGCAGTTCTTC	CSAPGTSGTSSYNEQFF
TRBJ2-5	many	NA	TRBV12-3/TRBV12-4	TGTGCCAGCAGTCCCCACGGGGAGACCCAGTACTTC	CASSPHGETQYF
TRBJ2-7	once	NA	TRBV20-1	TGCAGTGCTAGCCTTACTAGCACTACCTACGAGCAGTACTTC	CSASLTSTTYEQYF
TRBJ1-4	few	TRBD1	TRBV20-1	TGCAGTGCTACCGGGACAGGGAATATCAGAACTAATGAAGAACTGTTTTTT	CSATGTGNIRTNEELFF
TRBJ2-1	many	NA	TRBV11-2	TGTGCCAGCAGCTTAGAAGGTGGTAGCGGTTACAATGAGCAGTTCTTC	CASSLEGGSGYNEQFF
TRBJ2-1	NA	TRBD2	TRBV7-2	TGTGCCAGCAGCGCTGATAGCGGGGCGGACAATGAGCAGTTCTTC	CASSADSGADNEQFF
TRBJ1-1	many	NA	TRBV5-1	TGCGCCAGCAGCTTGAGCGGGCCCATGAACACTGAAGCTTTCTTT	CASSLSGPMNTEAFF
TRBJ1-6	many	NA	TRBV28	TGTGCCAGCAGTTTAGCTCGGTCACCCCTCCACTTT	CASSLARSPLHF
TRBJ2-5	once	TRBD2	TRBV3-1	TGTGCCAGCAGCCCTTTTGAGCGGGGGGGCCAAGGGACCCAGTACTTC	CASSPFERGGQGTQYF
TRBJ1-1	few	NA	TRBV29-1	TGCAGCGTTGAGGCCCTTCGGAACACTGAAGCTTTCTTT	CSVEALRNTEAFF
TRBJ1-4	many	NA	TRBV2	TGTGCCAGCAGGAGGACGGATCGGGGCGAAAAACTGTTTTTT	CASRRTDRGEKLFF
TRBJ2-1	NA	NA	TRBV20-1	TGCAGTGCCCGGGCTAGCGCGCAACTCTACAATGAGCAGTTCTTC	CSARASAQLYNEQFF
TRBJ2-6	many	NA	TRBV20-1	TGCAGTGCTAGAGGCAGGGACCAAGGATTATCTGGGGCCAACGTCCTGACTTTC	CSARGRDQGLSGANVLTF
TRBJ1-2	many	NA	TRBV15	TGTGCCACCAGCAGATCCGGAGAGGGGCGATATGGCTACACCTTC	CATSRSGEGRYGYTF
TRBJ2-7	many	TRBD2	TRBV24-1	TGTGCCACCAGTGATTTTACAAGCGGGGGCCTCATATCCCTCTACGAGCAGTACTTC	CATSDFTSGGLISLYEQYF
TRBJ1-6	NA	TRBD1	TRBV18	TGTGCCAGCTCACCGGGACAGGGGGCTCGGTCACCCCTCCACTTT	CASSPGQGARSPLHF
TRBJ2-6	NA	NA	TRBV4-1	TGCGCCTGCAGCCACCCAGGGAGGGGGGCCAACGTCCTGACTTTC	CACSHPGRGANVLTF
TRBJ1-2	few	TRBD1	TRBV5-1	TGCGCCAGCAGCCCACGGACAGGGTTGAACCATGGCTACACCTTC	CASSPRTGLNHGYTF
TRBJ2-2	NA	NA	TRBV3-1	TGTGCCAGCAGCCAAGAAAGACTAGCGAACACCGGGGAGCTGTTTTTT	CASSQERLANTGELFF